The 15 T cell receptor beta chains given below trace back to one sample, sequenced in a study of T cells after yellow fever vaccination. TCRdb redid the calling of the 5' RACE reads with MiXCR, one entry per CDR3 protein. The sample records 450,000 to 550,000 distinct CDR3 sequences, roughly 21% being singletons. This sample comprised PBMCs, obtained 15 days after the yellow fever booster vaccination. The receptors stem from a man younger than 45 who received the YFV17D yellow fever vaccine.

V gene TRBV20-1 combines with J gene TRBJ2-3, with D maybe TRBD2 (6 bases). The V gene lost 6 bases and the J gene lost 6 bases, with 13 bases spanning the gap. Germline CDR1 and CDR2: DFQATT and SNEGSKA (reference sequence). The CDR3 has 12 amino acids. DNA of the CDR3: TGCAGTGCCGACGATCGGGGGGATACGCAGTATTTT. This encodes CSADDRGDTQYF.

The chain employs TRBV9 and TRBJ2-1, with 7 bases lining up with TRBD2. CDR1 and CDR2 (germline): SGDLS, YYNGEE. V lost 4 bases and J lost 5; bases outside the gene matches: 9. The length of the CDR3 is 15 residues. CDR3 DNA: TGTGCCAGCAGCCTAGAGGTGGGAGGGGACAATGAGCAGTTCTTC. Translation: CASSLEVGGDNEQFF.

The sample holds a few counts of this clonotype. The rearrangement joins TRBV11-2 to TRBJ2-2; D is undetermined. The germline gives CDR1 SGHAT, CDR2 FQNNGV. The CDR3 is made up of 15 amino acids. V was trimmed by 3 bases and J by 4 bases, leaving 12 bases between them. The CDR3 here is CASSFSRVTTGELFF. For the CDR3, the DNA is TGTGCCAGCAGCTTTTCTCGGGTGACCACCGGGGAGCTGTTTTTT.

The table lists this clonotype with a few counts. V gene TRBV12-5 combines with J gene TRBJ2-7; 11 positions agree with TRBD2. There are 13 residues in the CDR3. Looked up from germline, CDR1 is LGHNT and CDR2 is FRNRAP. Trimming took 8 bases from V and 6 from J; bases not matched to a gene: 6. As DNA, the CDR3 is TGTGCTAGTAGACTAGCGGGACTCTTCGAGCAGTACTTC. Its translation: CASRLAGLFEQYF.

This clonotype was counted between two and nine times. The chain recombines TRBV5-6 with TRBJ2-1; D remains ambiguous. CDR3 size: 13 residues. Trimming removed 3 bases from V and 5 bases from J, with 9 bases in between. Per germline, CDR1 SGHDT and CDR2 YYEEEE. The CDR3 sequence: CASSSDLHNEQFF. CDR3 bases: TGTGCCAGCAGCTCGGATCTCCACAATGAGCAGTTCTTC. Full variable domain (outside the CDR3, taken from reference TRBV5-6 and TRBJ2-1): DAGVTQSPTHLIKTRGQQVTLRCSPKSGHDTVSWYQQALGQGPQFIFQYYEEEERQRGNFPDRFSGHQFPNYSSELNVNALLLGDSALYLCASSSDLHNEQFFGPGTRLTVL.

The rearrangement joins TRBV7-2 to TRBJ2-2; a possible D gene is TRBD2 (6 bases). CDR3 length: 14 residues. V lost 4 bases and J lost 3, with 9 bases in between. Germline V CDR1 and CDR2: SGHTA, FQGNSA. CDR3 region: CASSSGTYTGELFF. Here the CDR3 DNA reads TGTGCCAGCAGCTCGGGGACTTACACCGGGGAGCTGTTTTTT.

This chain uses TRBV11-1 with TRBJ2-7; D is unclear. Germline V lookup: CDR1 SGHAT, CDR2 FQDESV (reference sequence). This CDR3 has 11 amino acids. Trimming shortened V by 2 bases and J by 6 bases, and 5 bases separated the two germline ends. The CDR3 DNA is TGTGCCAGCAGCTTATCTGTCGAGCAGTACTTC. Translating gives CASSLSVEQYF.

V gene TRBV19 combines with J gene TRBJ2-3, with D maybe TRBD2 (5 bases). The CDR3 length is 14 residues. The germline CDR1 and CDR2 sequences are LNHDA and SQIVND (reference sequence). V was trimmed by 9 bases and J by 6 bases, leaving 19 bases between them. The CDR3 loop is CASGKWAAQDTQYF. The CDR3 nucleotides read TGTGCCAGCGGGAAGTGGGCCGCTCAGGATACGCAGTATTTT.

The gene calls are TRBV28 and TRBJ2-1, with TRBD2 matching 10 bases. CDR3 length: 15 residues. The V gene's germline CDR1 is MDHEN and CDR2 SYDVKM. The V segment lost 4 bases and the J segment 6 bases; nucleotides outside the gene matches: 6. CDR3 loop: CASSSQREGVNEQFF. CDR3 sequence (DNA): TGTGCCAGCAGTTCCCAGCGGGAGGGGGTCAATGAGCAGTTCTTC.

This chain links TRBV6-5 with TRBJ1-5, with a possible D match to TRBD1 (6 bases). The V gene lost 0 bases and the J gene lost 3 bases, with 9 bases spanning the gap. CDR1 and CDR2 from the germline V gene are MNHEY and SVGAGI. The CDR3 length is 15 residues. The CDR3 sequence: CASSYSQGVNQPQHF. The CDR3 coding sequence is TGTGCCAGCAGTTACTCACAGGGCGTCAATCAGCCCCAGCATTTT.

This clonotype turned up a few times. The rearrangement uses TRBV20-1 and TRBJ1-1; 8 positions match TRBD1. Germline CDR1 reads DFQATT; CDR2 reads SNEGSKA (reference sequence). CDR3 size: 14 residues. The trim removed 2 bases at V and 4 bases at J, leaving 6 bases unmatched. The CDR3 DNA reads as TGCAGTGCTAGACCGCAACAGGGGGTCACTGAAGCTTTCTTT. Residues: CSARPQQGVTEAFF.

Only a few counts were recorded for this clonotype. CDR3 sequence (DNA): TGTGCCAGCAGCTTAACACCGGAGGAGACCCAGTACTTC. This codes for CASSLTPEETQYF. The chain is built from TRBV7-3 and TRBJ2-5, with D unresolved. The V end lost 0 bases, the J end lost 5 bases, and 7 bases lay between the germline ends. The CDR3 sequence is 13 residues long. The V gene's germline CDR1 is SGHTA and CDR2 FQGTGA. Complete variable domain (other parts from reference TRBV7-3 and TRBJ2-5): GAGVSQTPSNKVTEKGKYVELRCDPISGHTALYWYRQSLGQGPEFLIYFQGTGAADDSGLPNDRFFAVRPEGSVSTLKIQRTERGDSAVYLCASSLTPEETQYFGPGTRLLVL.

This chain joins TRBV7-2 and TRBJ2-1; D is unclear. CDR3 length: 12 amino acids. Trimming removed 6 bases at V and 5 bases at J, with 8 bases between. Looked up from germline, CDR1 is SGHTA and CDR2 is FQGNSA. The CDR3, as DNA: TGTGCCAGCAGACAAGACCACAATGAGCAGTTCTTC. Its protein is CASRQDHNEQFF.

The chain links TRBV6-2 or TRBV6-3 to TRBJ2-1, with D unresolved. V dropped 5 bases and J dropped 0 bases, with 11 bases sitting between them. Germline values: CDR1 MNHEY, CDR2 SVGEGT. CDR3 length: 15 amino acids. The CDR3 nucleotides are TGTGCCAGCAGTCTCCAGCAGAGCTCCTACAATGAGCAGTTCTTC. Amino acids: CASSLQQSSYNEQFF.

This clonotype was recorded a few times. The rearrangement uses TRBV28 and TRBJ1-5, with TRBD1 identical over 7 bases. CDR3 length equals 15 residues. Germline V gene data show CDR1 as MDHEN and CDR2 as SYDVKM. V lost 6 bases and J lost 5; bases outside the gene matches: 10. The CDR3 sequence is CASSPRTGLDQPQHF. Written as DNA, the CDR3 is TGTGCCAGCAGCCCTCGGACAGGTTTGGATCAGCCCCAGCATTTT.